This is a list of T cell receptor beta chains from one sample in a study of lymphopenia after photon versus proton radiotherapy. Profiling relied on immunoSEQ multiplex PCR, and the TCRdb table lists in-frame clones only, not all of them. The sample has around 150,000 clones; 75% to 90% are singletons. Material: peripheral blood, obtained from a patient treated with photon-based radiotherapy. The receptors shown here come from a man aged 45-65 years with gastric cancer. CDR3s include the opening cysteine and the closing phenylalanine or tryptophan. Fields, in order: J gene, clone size, D gene, V gene, CDR3 DNA, CDR3 protein. D genes are given only for firm matches. Only part of the rows carry a size: once, few, many, or a class if the clone is expanded.

TRBJ2-2	-	TRBD2	TRBV11-2	TGTGCCAGCAGCACCGGGACTAGCGGGAGGGTGAACACCGGGGAGCTGTTTTTT	CASSTGTSGRVNTGELFF
TRBJ1-1	-	-	TRBV30	TGTGCCTGGAGTGTGACAGCGGGCACTGAAGCTTTCTTT	CAWSVTAGTEAFF
TRBJ2-3	-	-	TRBV13	TGTGCCAGCAGCCTTGAGGGCAGGCAAGATACGCAGTATTTT	CASSLEGRQDTQYF
TRBJ2-1	-	-	TRBV18	TGTGCCAGCTCAACCTCGGGCTATGAGCAGTTCTTC	CASSTSGYEQFF
TRBJ2-7	-	TRBD1	TRBV7-2	TGTGCCAGCAGCCCGACCGGGACAGGGCGCGAGCAGTACTTC	CASSPTGTGREQYF
TRBJ2-2	-	-	TRBV27	TGTGCCAGCGGAAACACCGGGGAGCTGTTTTTT	CASGNTGELFF
TRBJ1-2	-	-	TRBV7-9	TGTGCCAGCAGCTTAGCCCAGGGAGGCCACACCTTC	CASSLAQGGHTF
TRBJ1-2	-	-	TRBV10-3	TGTGCCATCAGTGAGTCCCGAGGCTACACCTTC	CAISESRGYTF
TRBJ1-1	-	-	TRBV14	TGTGCCAGCAGCCAAGCGCTGAACACTGAAGCTTTCTTT	CASSQALNTEAFF
TRBJ2-2	-	TRBD2	TRBV28	TGTGCCAGCAGTTTATACGGGAGGTCCACCGGGGAGCTGTTTTTT	CASSLYGRSTGELFF
TRBJ2-2	few	-	TRBV11-3	TGTGCCAGCAGCTTAAGGGACCCCGGGGAGCTGTTTTTT	CASSLRDPGELFF
TRBJ1-1	-	-	TRBV2	TGTGCCAGCATCATACAGGTAATGAACACTGAAGCTTTCTTT	CASIIQVMNTEAFF
TRBJ2-1	-	TRBD1	TRBV18	TGTGCCAGCTCACTACAGGGGTTCTCCTACAATGAGCAGTTCTTC	CASSLQGFSYNEQFF
TRBJ2-7	-	TRBD2	TRBV2	TGTGCCAGCAGTGTAGCGGGAGGGCCCTACGAGCAGTACTTC	CASSVAGGPYEQYF
TRBJ1-5	-	-	TRBV5-1	TGCGCCAGCAGCGCCACTACAGGGAATCAGCCCCAGCATTTT	CASSATTGNQPQHF
TRBJ1-5	-	-	TRBV19	TGTGCCAGTATGGTAGGGAATCAGCCCCAGCATTTT	CASMVGNQPQHF
TRBJ2-7	-	TRBD2	TRBV7-2	TGTGCCAGCAGCTTAGAAGGGGCGGGAGGGCCCTACGAGCAGTACTTC	CASSLEGAGGPYEQYF
TRBJ2-1	few	TRBD2	TRBV29-1	TGCAGCGTTGTATCGGGACTATACAACAATGAGCAGTTCTTC	CSVVSGLYNNEQFF
TRBJ2-7	-	TRBD1	TRBV11-2	TGTGCCAGCAGCTCGGACAGGGCGTACGAGCAGTACTTC	CASSSDRAYEQYF
TRBJ2-5	-	-	TRBV5-1	TGCGCCAGCAGCTTGGACGAGACCCAGTACTTC	CASSLDETQYF
TRBJ2-2	-	-	TRBV10-3	TGTGCCATCAGCGGACTGTACACCGGGGAGCTGTTTTTT	CAISGLYTGELFF
TRBJ2-4	-	-	TRBV4-1	TGCGCCAGCAGCCAAGGATGGGGGACAACAAAAAACATTCAGTACTTC	CASSQGWGTTKNIQYF
TRBJ2-7	-	-	TRBV19	TGTGCCAGTAGTATTTCCTCCCGCGGCGCACACTCCTACGAGCAGTACTTC	CASSISSRGAHSYEQYF
TRBJ1-4	-	-	TRBV4-2	TGTGCCAGCAGCCAGCTCCAGGGGGAAAAACTGTTTTTT	CASSQLQGEKLFF
TRBJ2-1	-	TRBD2	TRBV28	TGTGCCAGCAGTTCACCCGGGACTAGCGGGATCGATGAGCAGTTCTTC	CASSSPGTSGIDEQFF
TRBJ2-5	-	-	TRBV28	TGTGCCAGCAAGCCAGTTGGAGAGACCCAGTACTTC	CASKPVGETQYF
TRBJ1-2	-	-	TRBV6-1	TGTGCCAGCAGTGAGAGATTGGGAGGGGGTGGCTACACCTTC	CASSERLGGGGYTF
TRBJ2-5	once	-	TRBV7-8	TGTGCCAGCAGCTTAGCCACAGCCCAAGAGACCCAGTACTTC	CASSLATAQETQYF
TRBJ2-5	once	TRBD2	TRBV18	TGTGCCAGCTCGCCCAAGCGGGACTCCCAAGAGACCCAGTACTTC	CASSPKRDSQETQYF
TRBJ1-5	once	-	TRBV6-6	TGTGCCAGCAGGAACCTTAGCAATCAGCCCCAGCATTTT	CASRNLSNQPQHF
TRBJ2-6	-	-	TRBV5-4	TGTGCCAGCAGCTTGGTGGGGGCCAACGTCCTGACTTTC	CASSLVGANVLTF
TRBJ2-5	-	TRBD2	TRBV2	TGTGCCAGCAGTTCGGGACTAGCGGGAGTTAATTTAGAGACCCAGTACTTC	CASSSGLAGVNLETQYF
TRBJ2-7	-	-	TRBV27	TGTGCCAGCACAAACTCCTACGAGCAGTACTTC	CASTNSYEQYF
TRBJ2-4	-	TRBD2	TRBV4-1	TGCGCCAGCAGCCAAGATCCAGGACTAGCGGACCTAGCCAAAAACATTCAGTACTTC	CASSQDPGLADLAKNIQYF
TRBJ2-2	-	TRBD2	TRBV19	TGTGCCAGTAGCGAACTAGCGCTCACCGGGGAGCTGTTTTTT	CASSELALTGELFF
TRBJ2-3	-	TRBD2	TRBV6-5	TGTGCCAGCACTAGCGGCCTCACCAATACGCAGTATTTT	CASTSGLTNTQYF
TRBJ1-2	-	-	TRBV28	TGTGCCAGCAGTTTAACGGGAGGGGTTGGCGGCTACACCTTC	CASSLTGGVGGYTF
TRBJ1-2	-	TRBD1	TRBV5-1	TGCGCCAGCAGCCTAGGGACAGGAATCAGCTACACCTTC	CASSLGTGISYTF
TRBJ2-1	-	-	TRBV6-5	TGTGCCAGCAGCGGACCTTACAATGAGCAGTTCTTC	CASSGPYNEQFF
TRBJ1-1	-	-	TRBV29-1	TGCAGCGGAGTTAACACTGAAGCTTTCTTT	CSGVNTEAFF